The clone carrying this T cell receptor beta chain was seen once. The data are from a study of shared clonotypes between healthy human individuals. Terminally differentiated effector memory CD45RA+ cells were left out of the naive CD8 fraction, which was CD45RO-negative and positively selected for CCR7. Sequencing was performed with immunoSEQ multiplex PCR; in TCRdb, only in-frame clones are kept and a portion is missing. The sample contains about 680,000 clones, about 90% of which appear only once. The source of this sequence is a man aged 30-40 years in good health. Sequenced sample: naive CD8+ T cells sorted from blood.

CDR3 bases: TGTGCCAGCAGCTTGGGGAGCGGGAGTTACAATGAGCAGTTCTTC. Amino acid sequence: CASSLGSGSYNEQFF. This sequence joins TRBV5-4 and TRBJ2-1; 8 bases are shared with TRBD2. The germline CDR1 and CDR2 sequences are SGHNT and YYREEE (reference sequence). There are 15 residues in the CDR3. Losses at the gene ends were 0 bases for V and 4 bases for J; bases not matched to a gene: 3.